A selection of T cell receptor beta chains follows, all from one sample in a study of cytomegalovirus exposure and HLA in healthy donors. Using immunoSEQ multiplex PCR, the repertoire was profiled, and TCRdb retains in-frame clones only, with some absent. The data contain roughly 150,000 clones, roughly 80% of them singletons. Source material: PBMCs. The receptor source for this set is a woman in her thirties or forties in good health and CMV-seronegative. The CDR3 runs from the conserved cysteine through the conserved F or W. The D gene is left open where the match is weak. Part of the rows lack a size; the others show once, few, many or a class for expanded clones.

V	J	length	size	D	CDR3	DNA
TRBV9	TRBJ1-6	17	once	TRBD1	CVSSSPGTGGNGSPLHF	TGTGTCAGCAGCTCCCCCGGGACAGGGGGCAATGGGTCACCCCTCCACTTT
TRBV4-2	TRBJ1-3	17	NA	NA	CASSQDPAGLTGNTIYF	TGTGCCAGCAGCCAAGACCCGGCGGGCCTCACTGGAAACACCATATATTTT
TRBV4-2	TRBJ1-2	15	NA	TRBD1	CASSQEPTGVGGYTF	TGTGCCAGCAGCCAAGAGCCGACAGGGGTGGGCGGCTACACCTTC
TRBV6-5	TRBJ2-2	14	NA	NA	CASSYSGGTGELFF	TGTGCCAGCAGTTACTCGGGGGGCACCGGGGAGCTGTTTTTT
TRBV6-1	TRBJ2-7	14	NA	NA	CASSRFQESYEQYF	TGTGCCAGCAGTCGATTCCAGGAATCCTACGAGCAGTACTTC
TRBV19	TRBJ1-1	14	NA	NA	CASSTRGLRTEAFF	TGTGCCAGTAGTACCAGGGGACTAAGAACTGAAGCTTTCTTT
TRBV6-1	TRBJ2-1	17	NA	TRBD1	CASSGGEGGHSPNEQFF	TGTGCCAGCAGTGGGGGTGAAGGGGGCCATTCCCCTAATGAGCAGTTCTTC
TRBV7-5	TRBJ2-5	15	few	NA	CARSLPLSGPETQYF	TGTGCCAGAAGCTTGCCCTTGAGCGGGCCAGAGACCCAGTACTTC
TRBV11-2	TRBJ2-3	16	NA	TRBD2	CASSSQAGGRTDTQYF	TGTGCCAGCAGCTCTCAAGCGGGGGGCCGCACAGATACGCAGTATTTT
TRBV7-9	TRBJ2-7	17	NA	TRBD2	CASSLDPGLAGIYEQYF	TGTGCCAGCAGCTTAGACCCCGGACTAGCGGGGATCTACGAGCAGTACTTC
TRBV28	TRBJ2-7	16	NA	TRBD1	CASSSPGPQGAYEQYF	TGTGCCAGCAGTTCTCCAGGACCACAGGGGGCTTACGAGCAGTACTTC
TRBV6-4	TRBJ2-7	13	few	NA	CASSYSENYEQYF	TGTGCCAGCAGTTATTCAGAAAACTACGAGCAGTACTTC
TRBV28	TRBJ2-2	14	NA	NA	CASSLLGGTGELFF	TGTGCCAGCAGTTTATTGGGGGGCACCGGGGAGCTGTTTTTT
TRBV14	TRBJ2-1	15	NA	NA	CASSQEGQPYNEQFF	TGTGCCAGCAGCCAGGAGGGACAGCCTTACAATGAGCAGTTCTTC
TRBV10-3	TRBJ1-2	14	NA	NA	CAISAGVLDYGYTF	TGTGCCATCAGTGCGGGGGTTTTGGACTATGGCTACACCTTC
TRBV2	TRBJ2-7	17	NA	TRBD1	CASTRWTGGNNWREQYF	TGTGCCAGCACCAGATGGACAGGGGGAAATAACTGGCGCGAGCAGTACTTC
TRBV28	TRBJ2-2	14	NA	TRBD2	CASSGGGNTGELFF	TGTGCCAGCAGTGGGGGGGGGAACACCGGGGAGCTGTTTTTT
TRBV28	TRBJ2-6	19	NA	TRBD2	CASSPNGLAAISGANVLTF	TGTGCCAGCAGTCCCAATGGACTAGCGGCTATCTCTGGGGCCAACGTCCTGACTTTC
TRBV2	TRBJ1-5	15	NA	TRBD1	CASSLDRESNQPQHF	TGTGCCAGCAGTCTGGACAGGGAGAGCAATCAGCCCCAGCATTTT
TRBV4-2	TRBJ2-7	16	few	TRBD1	CASSLRQGSREYEQYF	TGTGCCAGCAGCCTCAGACAGGGGAGTAGAGAGTACGAGCAGTACTTC
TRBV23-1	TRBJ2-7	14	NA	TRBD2	CANPSGRGAYEQYF	TGCGCCAACCCATCCGGGCGGGGGGCCTACGAGCAGTACTTC
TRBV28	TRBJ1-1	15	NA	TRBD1	CASSLSRGLRTEAFF	TGTGCCAGCAGTTTAAGCAGGGGGCTCAGGACTGAAGCTTTCTTT
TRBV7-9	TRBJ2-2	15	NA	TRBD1	CASREDRGSTGELFF	TGTGCCAGCAGGGAGGACAGGGGGTCCACCGGGGAGCTGTTTTTT
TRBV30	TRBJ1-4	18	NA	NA	CAWSGTGLTASTNEKLFF	TGTGCCTGGAGTGGCACGGGACTGACGGCTTCAACTAATGAAAAACTGTTTTTT
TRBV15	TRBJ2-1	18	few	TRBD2	CATSRDLGTSGDANEQFF	TGTGCCACCAGCAGAGATCTCGGGACTAGCGGGGATGCTAATGAGCAGTTCTTC
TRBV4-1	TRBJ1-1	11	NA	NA	CASRNPSGAFF	TGCGCCAGTAGAAACCCCTCTGGAGCTTTCTTT
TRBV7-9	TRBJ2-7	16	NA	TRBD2	CASSLVYGGAAYEQYF	TGTGCCAGCAGCTTAGTATACGGGGGGGCCGCCTACGAGCAGTACTTC
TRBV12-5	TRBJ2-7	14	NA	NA	CASRLTGLTYEQYF	TGTGCTAGTCGGCTGACAGGTTTGACCTACGAGCAGTACTTC
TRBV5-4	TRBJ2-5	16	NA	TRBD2	CASSLAGTSGGETQYF	TGTGCCAGCAGCTTGGCCGGGACTAGCGGGGGTGAGACCCAGTACTTC
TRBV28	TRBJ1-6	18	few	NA	CASSPEDTPSSYNSPLHF	TGTGCCAGCAGCCCCGAGGACACGCCAAGCTCCTATAATTCACCCCTCCACTTT
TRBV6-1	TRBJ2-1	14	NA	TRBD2	CASRTSGRAEEQFF	TGTGCCAGTAGGACTAGCGGGAGGGCCGAGGAGCAGTTCTTC
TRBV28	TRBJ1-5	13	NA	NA	CASSYTANQPQHF	TGTGCCAGCAGTTACACAGCCAATCAGCCCCAGCATTTT